These T cell receptor beta chains were read from a single sample in a study of T cell changes during pregnancy in multiple sclerosis. Libraries were prepared by immunoSEQ multiplex PCR; TCRdb keeps only in-frame clonotypes and omits some of them. The repertoire has 45,000 to 60,000 clones, around 92% of them found once; the top ten carry approximately 0.68%. The sample here was CD4+ T cells from peripheral blood mononuclear cells, taken in the third trimester of pregnancy. These receptor sequences come from a female donor with multiple sclerosis, enrolled in a pregnancy study. Each CDR3 is given with its conserved first and last residue. Fields, in order: CDR3 DNA, CDR3 protein, clone size, V gene, CDR3 length, J gene, D gene. D genes are given only for firm matches. The listing skips clone size in some rows; elsewhere it reads once, few, many or a size class.

cdr3_nt: TGTGCCAGCAGTTCTGGAAGGACTAGCGCGTCCTACGAGCAGTACTTC
cdr3_aa: CASSSGRTSASYEQYF
clone_size: once
v_call: TRBV5-4
cdr3_length: 16
j_call: TRBJ2-7
d_call: TRBD2

cdr3_nt: TGTGCCAGCAGTTTCCAGGGTTACGAGCAGTACTTC
cdr3_aa: CASSFQGYEQYF
clone_size: .
v_call: TRBV2
cdr3_length: 12
j_call: TRBJ2-7
d_call: .

cdr3_nt: TGTGCCAGCAGCCAGCCTAGCGGGCCTACCTACGAGCAGTACTTC
cdr3_aa: CASSQPSGPTYEQYF
clone_size: .
v_call: TRBV6-5
cdr3_length: 15
j_call: TRBJ2-7
d_call: TRBD2

cdr3_nt: TGTGCCAGTGGGCTACTCTCTGGAAACACCATATATTTT
cdr3_aa: CASGLLSGNTIYF
clone_size: .
v_call: TRBV6-5
cdr3_length: 13
j_call: TRBJ1-3
d_call: .

cdr3_nt: TGCAGTGCTACTGACACCGGGGAGCTGTTTTTT
cdr3_aa: CSATDTGELFF
clone_size: .
v_call: TRBV20-1
cdr3_length: 11
j_call: TRBJ2-2
d_call: .

cdr3_nt: TGTGCCAGCAGTTGGCGCGGGACTAGCGGTACAGATACGCAGTATTTT
cdr3_aa: CASSWRGTSGTDTQYF
clone_size: .
v_call: TRBV27
cdr3_length: 16
j_call: TRBJ2-3
d_call: TRBD2

cdr3_nt: TGTGCCAGTAGGCCTCCCAGGGGAAGCTCCTACAATGAGCAGTTCTTC
cdr3_aa: CASRPPRGSSYNEQFF
clone_size: .
v_call: TRBV19
cdr3_length: 16
j_call: TRBJ2-1
d_call: .

cdr3_nt: TGTGCCAGTAGTCTTTTACTAGGCGAAGCTTTCTTT
cdr3_aa: CASSLLLGEAFF
clone_size: few
v_call: TRBV19
cdr3_length: 12
j_call: TRBJ1-1
d_call: .

cdr3_nt: TGTGCCAGCAGCCAAGAATTCAGGCTACCCTACGAGCAGTACTTC
cdr3_aa: CASSQEFRLPYEQYF
clone_size: .
v_call: TRBV4-2
cdr3_length: 15
j_call: TRBJ2-7
d_call: .

cdr3_nt: TGTGCCAGCAGTGCTACACGGGTTCTGTCCCAGCATTTT
cdr3_aa: CASSATRVLSQHF
clone_size: few
v_call: TRBV28
cdr3_length: 13
j_call: TRBJ1-5
d_call: .

cdr3_nt: TGTGCCAGCGGGCGGGTACCGCAGTATTTT
cdr3_aa: CASGRVPQYF
clone_size: once
v_call: TRBV2
cdr3_length: 10
j_call: TRBJ2-3
d_call: .

cdr3_nt: TGTGCCAGTAGTATAGATGGAGTCAGGGATAATAAAGCGGGAGTACCCTACGAGCAGTACTTC
cdr3_aa: CASSIDGVRDNKAGVPYEQYF
clone_size: .
v_call: TRBV19
cdr3_length: 21
j_call: TRBJ2-7
d_call: TRBD2

cdr3_nt: TGCAGCGTCGCGGGACTAGCGGGAGACTTGGAGACCCAGTACTTC
cdr3_aa: CSVAGLAGDLETQYF
clone_size: .
v_call: TRBV29-1
cdr3_length: 15
j_call: TRBJ2-5
d_call: TRBD2

cdr3_nt: TGTGCCAGCAGTGTGCGGGGGACCTACAATGAGCAGTTCTTC
cdr3_aa: CASSVRGTYNEQFF
clone_size: .
v_call: TRBV6-1
cdr3_length: 14
j_call: TRBJ2-1
d_call: TRBD2

cdr3_nt: TGTGCCAGCAGCAGGGGGATCAGCACAGATACGCAGTATTTT
cdr3_aa: CASSRGISTDTQYF
clone_size: .
v_call: TRBV6-5
cdr3_length: 14
j_call: TRBJ2-3
d_call: TRBD1

cdr3_nt: TGCGCCAGCAGCTTGGACAGACAGAATGAAAAACTGTTTTTT
cdr3_aa: CASSLDRQNEKLFF
clone_size: .
v_call: TRBV5-1
cdr3_length: 14
j_call: TRBJ1-4
d_call: .

cdr3_nt: TGTGCCAGTAGTTGGCGACTAGCGGGTAGCTCCTACAATGAGCAGTTCTTC
cdr3_aa: CASSWRLAGSSYNEQFF
clone_size: .
v_call: TRBV19
cdr3_length: 17
j_call: TRBJ2-1
d_call: TRBD2

cdr3_nt: TGTGCCAGCAGCTTAGGACCGGGGTCCTACGAGCAGTACTTC
cdr3_aa: CASSLGPGSYEQYF
clone_size: .
v_call: TRBV11-3
cdr3_length: 14
j_call: TRBJ2-7
d_call: .

cdr3_nt: TGTGCCAGCCGGAAGCGGGTTTTCACAGATACGCAGTATTTT
cdr3_aa: CASRKRVFTDTQYF
clone_size: .
v_call: TRBV6-1
cdr3_length: 14
j_call: TRBJ2-3
d_call: .

cdr3_nt: TGTGCCAGTAGTAGGGGACAGGGTAAAGATACGCAGTATTTT
cdr3_aa: CASSRGQGKDTQYF
clone_size: .
v_call: TRBV19
cdr3_length: 14
j_call: TRBJ2-3
d_call: TRBD1

cdr3_nt: TGTGCCAGCAGTGCGGACAGAAAGAACACTGAAGCTTTCTTT
cdr3_aa: CASSADRKNTEAFF
clone_size: .
v_call: TRBV25-1
cdr3_length: 14
j_call: TRBJ1-1
d_call: .

cdr3_nt: TGTGCCAGCTCACCACAGAAAGCGGGCGGGGAGCTGTTTTTT
cdr3_aa: CASSPQKAGGELFF
clone_size: .
v_call: TRBV18
cdr3_length: 14
j_call: TRBJ2-2
d_call: .

cdr3_nt: TGTGCCGCCCGGGACAGTCTTAATCAGCCCCAGCATTTT
cdr3_aa: CAARDSLNQPQHF
clone_size: few
v_call: TRBV2
cdr3_length: 13
j_call: TRBJ1-5
d_call: TRBD1

cdr3_nt: TGTGCCAGCAGCTTCGGGGTTTACGCGCAGTACTTC
cdr3_aa: CASSFGVYAQYF
clone_size: .
v_call: TRBV13
cdr3_length: 12
j_call: TRBJ2-7
d_call: .

cdr3_nt: TGTGCCAGCAGTGCGGGACTAGCGGGGCACAATGAGCAGTTCTTC
cdr3_aa: CASSAGLAGHNEQFF
clone_size: .
v_call: TRBV6-1
cdr3_length: 15
j_call: TRBJ2-1
d_call: TRBD2